This passage covers 28 T cell receptor beta chains from one sample sequenced in a study of beta chain features in type 1 diabetes. General study findings and limits: There was a moderate but significant shortening of TCRB CDR3s in all four CD4+ subsets of Type 1 diabetes patients.

The entirety of the isolated RNA underwent reverse transcription, so expressed TCRB transcripts were sequenced. Profiled with immunoSEQ multiplex PCR; TCRdb holds only in-frame clones, not every one. The profile shows 250,000 or so clones, about a fifth of them singletons. These receptors' targets are unknown. The sequenced sample consisted of naive CD4+ T cells from blood. These receptors all come from a woman aged 35 to 49 with type 1 diabetes.

Only a few counts were recorded for this clone. CDR3 region: CASSTLTGDNTEAFF. CDR3 in DNA: TGTGCCAGCAGTACCCTTACAGGGGATAACACTGAAGCTTTCTTT. V gene TRBV27 combines with J gene TRBJ1-1, with 7 bases that match TRBD1. V was clipped by 5 bases and J by 2 bases; unmatched bases: 8. Germline loops: CDR1 MNHEY, CDR2 SMNVEV (reference sequence). The CDR3 has 15 residues.

The chain joins TRBV6-6 to TRBJ2-7; D is possibly TRBD1 (5 bases). This CDR3 contains 11 residues. Germline V gives CDR1 MNHNY, CDR2 SVGAGI (reference sequence). Between the trimmed V and J ends, which lost 5 bases and 7 bases, there was a span of 9 bases. CDR3 amino acids: CASSRGQEQYF. CDR3 in DNA: TGTGCCAGCAGTAGGGGCCAGGAGCAGTACTTC.

This clone turned up a few times. V and J are TRBV29-1 and TRBJ2-1; D is perhaps TRBD2 (5 bases). This CDR3 comprises 13 residues. Trimming stripped 4 bases from V and 3 bases from J, with 10 bases between. Germline values: CDR1 SQVTM, CDR2 ANQGSEA. The CDR3, as DNA: TGCAGCGTTGGCGGCGGACTCTACAATGAGCAGTTCTTC. It codes for CSVGGGLYNEQFF.

This clone was picked up a small number of times. V and J are TRBV27 and TRBJ1-4; 7 positions match TRBD1. CDR1 and CDR2 from the germline V gene are MNHEY and SMNVEV (reference sequence). CDR3 length: 15 amino acids. With 6 bases clipped from V and 3 bases from J, the junction kept 7 bases outside the gene matches. The CDR3 coding sequence is TGTGCCAGCAGGCCCGACGGGACAGCTAATGAAAAACTGTTTTTT. Protein sequence: CASRPDGTANEKLFF.

V usage is TRBV5-4 and J usage is TRBJ2-2, with TRBD2 as a possible D gene (6 bases). This CDR3 has 16 residues. The germline CDR1 and CDR2 sequences are SGHNT and YYREEE (reference sequence). V lost 0 bases and J lost 7, with 16 bases in between. Written as DNA, the CDR3 is TGTGCCAGCAGCTTGGATTCGGTACTAGCTAGCGGGGAGCTGTTTTTT. It specifies CASSLDSVLASGELFF.

The rearrangement uses TRBV28 and TRBJ1-5, with D possibly TRBD1 on 6 matching bases. The CDR3 has 17 residues. Trimming took 1 base from V and 7 from J, leaving 20 bases between them. In germline, CDR1 is MDHEN, CDR2 SYDVKM. CDR3: CASSLFRDNYSRQPQHF. The CDR3 DNA reads TGTGCCAGCAGTTTATTCCGGGACAATTATTCGCGGCAGCCCCAGCATTTT.

The chain has TRBV27 and TRBJ2-5, with no clear D. The germline V gene has CDR1 MNHEY and CDR2 SMNVEV (reference sequence). The CDR3 sequence is 13 residues long. Trimming stripped 2 bases from V and 5 bases from J, with 9 bases between. The CDR3 DNA sequence: TGTGCCAGCAGTTTAAGCATGTTTGAGACCCAGTACTTC. It translates to CASSLSMFETQYF.

This CDR3 reads CASSSGQAANYGYTF. CDR3 in DNA: TGCGCCAGCAGCTCAGGACAAGCTGCTAACTATGGCTACACCTTC. This rearrangement joins TRBV5-1 to TRBJ1-2; TRBD1 is a possible D gene (5 bases). Per germline, CDR1 SGHRS and CDR2 YFSETQ. The V and J ends lost 3 bases and 0 bases respectively, with 12 bases between them. The CDR3 contains 15 residues.

The gene calls are TRBV7-9 and TRBJ2-7; 7 bases line up with TRBD2. With 8 bases clipped from V and 5 bases from J, the junction kept 12 bases outside the gene matches. The CDR3 covers 14 residues. In germline, CDR1 is SEHNR, CDR2 FQNEAQ (reference sequence). CDR3 sequence (DNA): TGTGCCAGCCAAACCGGGGGGTTCGGCGACGAGCAGTACTTC. Translated, it gives CASQTGGFGDEQYF.

In its sample, this clone was seen a few times. CDR3 DNA sequence: TGTGCCAGCTCACCAATCTCGGCAGGGAAGAGCTCTGGGGCCAACGTCCTGACTTTC. This gives the protein CASSPISAGKSSGANVLTF. The chain recombines TRBV18 with TRBJ2-6; a possible D gene is TRBD1 (5 bases). V was clipped by 2 bases and J by 0 bases, with 17 bases between them. The CDR3 covers 19 residues. Germline lookup yields CDR1 KGHSH and CDR2 LQKENI.

The J gene is TRBJ2-2, the V gene TRBV4-2, with D tentatively TRBD1 (6 bases). The CDR3 loop spans 14 amino acids. V lost 0 bases to trimming and J lost 6 bases, with 8 bases between them. CDR1 and CDR2 (germline): LGHNA, YNFKEQ. CDR3 nucleotides: TGTGCCAGCAGCCAAGATCGACAGGCCGGGGAGCTGTTTTTT. Residues: CASSQDRQAGELFF.

The CDR3 loop reads CASSTGTTGELFF. The CDR3 DNA is TGTGCCAGCAGTACAGGGACGACCGGGGAGCTGTTTTTT. The chain uses TRBV6-6 and TRBJ2-2, with TRBD1 as a possible D gene (6 bases). CDR1 is MNHNY and CDR2 is SVGAGI in the germline V gene (reference sequence). Trimming pared 5 bases from V and 5 bases from J, leaving 9 bases between. The CDR3 has 13 amino acids.

This clone has only a few counts. This chain joins TRBV2 and TRBJ2-7; D may be TRBD1 (5 bases). The V gene's germline CDR1 is SNHLY and CDR2 FYNNEI. This CDR3 region has 11 residues. Trimming shortened V by 10 bases and J by 6 bases, and 13 bases separated the two germline ends. The CDR3 sequence: CAMAIRAEQYF. The CDR3 DNA follows: TGTGCCATGGCGATCAGGGCCGAGCAGTACTTC.

This clone was counted between two and nine times. The genes are TRBV10-3 and TRBJ2-1; 8 nucleotides match TRBD1. Looked up from germline, CDR1 is ENHRY and CDR2 is SYGVKD. This CDR3 spans 13 amino acids. J lost 9 bases, V lost 5 bases, and 6 bases had no gene match. The CDR3 nucleotides are TGTGCCATCAGTCGACAGGGGTGGGGTGAGCAGTTCTTC. It translates to CAISRQGWGEQFF.

The rearrangement uses TRBV28 and TRBJ1-2; 7 positions match TRBD1. The CDR3 runs 12 residues. J lost 7 bases, V lost 6 bases, and 5 bases had no gene match. Germline lookup yields CDR1 MDHEN and CDR2 SYDVKM. The chain's CDR3 is CASSWTGGGYTF. CDR3 coding DNA: TGTGCCAGCAGCTGGACAGGAGGTGGCTACACCTTC.

The V and J genes are TRBV11-2 and TRBJ2-3; perhaps TRBD2 as D (5 bases). Germline CDR1 is SGHAT and CDR2 is FQNNGV. This CDR3 has 15 amino acids. V was pared by 1 base and J by 2 bases, with 10 bases between. This CDR3 reads CASSLARALTDTQYF. The CDR3 DNA sequence: TGTGCCAGCAGCTTAGCGCGGGCCCTCACAGATACGCAGTATTTT.

V and J are TRBV29-1 and TRBJ2-1; 7 bases fit TRBD2. J was trimmed by 0 bases and V by 4 bases; bases with no gene match: 12. Germline V gives CDR1 SQVTM, CDR2 ANQGSEA. This CDR3 spans 17 amino acids. CDR3 nucleotides: TGCAGCGTTGTTGGAACTAGCGCCCTCGCCTCCTACAATGAGCAGTTCTTC. Its protein product is CSVVGTSALASYNEQFF.

The chain's CDR3 is CASSPTDFAEAFF. CDR3 DNA: TGCGCCAGCAGCCCGACAGATTTCGCTGAAGCTTTCTTT. The V call is TRBV5-1, the J call TRBJ1-1; TRBD1 might be the D (5 bases). The CDR3 consists of 13 residues. Germline V gene lookup returns CDR1 SGHRS and CDR2 YFSETQ. Trimming took off 4 bases at V and 6 bases at J, with 13 bases between the two ends.

This clone was found a few times. The V gene is TRBV1, the J gene TRBJ2-5; the table calls TRBD2, which could not be checked here. TRBV1 constitutes a pseudogene. The CDR3 has 15 amino acids. CDR3 protein: CTSSQDISGGETQYF. The CDR3, as DNA: TGCACCAGCAGCCAAGATATCAGCGGCGGGGAGACCCAGTACTTC.

This sequence joins TRBV14 and TRBJ2-7; 7 bases align to TRBD1. The CDR3 spans 17 residues. V was clipped by 1 base and J by 2 bases; unmatched bases: 11. CDR1 and CDR2 (germline): SGHDN, FVKESK. In nucleotides, the CDR3 is TGTGCCAGCAGCCAAGTTTTTCTCCGGGACAGTGCCTACGAGCAGTACTTC. It codes for CASSQVFLRDSAYEQYF.

There are a few counts of this clone. The chain couples TRBV7-9 to TRBJ1-3; D remains unclear. In germline, CDR1 is SEHNR, CDR2 FQNEAQ (reference sequence). Trimming cost V 1 base and J 0 bases, with 13 bases left between them. CDR3 length: 17 residues. CDR3 in DNA: TGTGCCAGCAGCTTAGGTTCGGGGTTCGGCTCTGGAAACACCATATATTTT. Its protein is CASSLGSGFGSGNTIYF. Complete variable domain (other parts from reference TRBV7-9 and TRBJ1-3): DTGVSQNPRHKITKRGQNVTFRCDPISEHNRLYWYRQTLGQGPEFLTYFQNEAQLEKSRLLSDRFSAERPKGSFSTLEIQRTEQGDSAMYLCASSLGSGFGSGNTIYFGEGSWLTVV.

This clone has more than one count but fewer than ten. The rearrangement joins TRBV7-3 to TRBJ2-5; the match to TRBD2 covers 9 bases. The length of the CDR3 is 14 residues. Germline-derived CDR1 and CDR2 are SGHTA and FQGTGA. With V trimmed by 3 bases and J by 4 bases, 3 bases remained unmatched. The CDR3 sequence is CASSLGLAGETQYF. In nucleotides, the CDR3 is TGTGCCAGCAGCTTGGGACTAGCAGGAGAGACCCAGTACTTC.

This chain connects TRBV12-5 to TRBJ1-1; 7 bases line up with TRBD1. Germline CDR1 LGHNT, CDR2 FRNRAP. Losses at the gene ends were 5 bases for V and 6 bases for J; bases not matched to a gene: 3. This CDR3 is 12 amino acids long. In nucleotides, the CDR3 is TGTGCTAGTGGTGACAGGGACTCTGAAGCTTTCTTT. Translating gives CASGDRDSEAFF.

This chain links TRBV7-2 with TRBJ1-1; no reliable D call. This CDR3 comprises 13 residues. Trimming cost V 7 bases and J 8 bases, with 17 bases left between them. From germline, CDR1 is SGHTA and CDR2 FQGNSA. DNA for the CDR3: TGTGCCAGCACCCAGACGGGTTTCTACGAAGCTTTCTTT. Translating gives CASTQTGFYEAFF.

Only a few counts were recorded for this clone. The chain recombines TRBV7-3 with TRBJ2-7; D perhaps matches TRBD2 (5 bases). Looked up from germline, CDR1 is SGHTA and CDR2 is FQGTGA. Trimming removed 5 bases at V and 2 bases at J, with 13 bases between. This CDR3 has 14 residues. The CDR3 DNA is TGTGCCAGCAGCCTCGACTACGGCCCCTACGAGCAGTACTTC. Its protein product is CASSLDYGPYEQYF.

The gene calls are TRBV9 and TRBJ1-4, with D perhaps TRBD1 (6 bases). The V gene lost 0 bases and the J gene lost 5 bases, with 11 bases spanning the gap. The CDR3 loop spans 15 amino acids. CDR1 is SGDLS, CDR2 YYNGEE, per germline. As DNA, the CDR3 is TGTGCCAGCAGCGTAGGAGGGGGGGCGAATGAAAAACTGTTTTTT. This sequence encodes CASSVGGGANEKLFF.

This clone was recorded a few times. The chain joins TRBV18 to TRBJ1-5; D may be TRBD1 (6 bases). V dropped 2 bases and J dropped 2 bases, with 7 bases sitting between them. Germline V gene data show CDR1 as KGHSH and CDR2 as LQKENI. This CDR3 has 14 amino acids. CDR3 nucleotides: TGTGCCAGCTCACCAAACAGGGGCAATCAGCCCCAGCATTTT. The encoded protein is CASSPNRGNQPQHF.

The gene calls are TRBV4-2 and TRBJ1-5; D ambiguous. Trimming cost V 5 bases and J 7 bases, with 18 bases left between them. CDR3 length equals 15 residues. Germline V gene sequence: CDR1 LGHNA, CDR2 YNFKEQ. CDR3: CASSDNSGVRQPQHF. CDR3 coding DNA: TGTGCCAGCAGCGACAATAGCGGGGTGCGACAGCCCCAGCATTTT.